These T cell receptor beta chains were read from a single sample in a study of molecular identifiers for immune sequencing clone quantification. TCRdb re-called the PCR reads through MiXCR, storing one row per CDR3 protein. Found here are fewer than 350,000 distinct CDR3 sequences, over 20% of them singletons; the top ten hold approximately 0.83%. Sequenced material: naive CD8+ T cells from blood, with Jurkat cell RNA spiked in. The receptors were sampled from a human donor in good health. Some libraries in this study had Jurkat cell RNA spiked in. Each CDR3 is given with its conserved first and last residue. Fields, in order: clone size, CDR3 length, V gene, J gene, D gene, CDR3 protein, CDR3 DNA. A D gene is named only where the DNA matches it firmly. Clone size appears in some rows only: once, few, many, or a class for an expanded clone.

many,15,TRBV7-9,TRBJ2-7,TRBD1,CASSPPSTGGTEQYF,TGTGCCAGCAGCCCTCCCTCGACAGGGGGCACCGAGCAGTACTTC
many,12,TRBV7-9,TRBJ1-5,-,CASSFGDQPQHF,TGTGCCAGCAGCTTTGGGGATCAGCCCCAGCATTTT
many,15,TRBV29-1,TRBJ1-1,-,CSVEGGTFMNTEAFF,TGCAGCGTTGAAGGGGGGACCTTCATGAACACTGAAGCTTTCTTT
few,13,TRBV19,TRBJ2-7,-,CATAGGTVLEQYF,TGTGCCACCGCCGGAGGGACAGTTCTCGAGCAGTACTTC
many,16,TRBV7-2,TRBJ2-1,-,CASSLGLSALDNEQFF,TGTGCCAGCAGCTTAGGTCTATCGGCACTAGACAATGAGCAGTTCTTC
few,15,TRBV6-2/TRBV6-3,TRBJ2-7,-,CASSGTGIISHEQYF,TGTGCCAGCAGTGGAACCGGGATTATAAGCCACGAGCAGTACTTC
-,18,TRBV20-1,TRBJ2-3,TRBD2,CSVETSGGPVLLTDTQYF,TGCAGTGTAGAGACTAGCGGGGGACCTGTACTGCTCACAGATACGCAGTATTTT
many,14,TRBV28,TRBJ1-5,-,CASSLIGLSQPQHF,TGTGCCAGCAGTTTAATAGGGTTATCTCAGCCCCAGCATTTT
many,16,TRBV28,TRBJ2-5,TRBD2,CASSSMFGRGGETQYF,TGTGCCAGCAGTTCTATGTTCGGGCGGGGGGGAGAGACCCAGTACTTC
many,15,TRBV6-6,TRBJ2-2,-,CASSPGYRVTGELFF,TGTGCCAGCAGTCCAGGTTACAGGGTCACCGGGGAGCTGTTTTTT
many,16,TRBV29-1,TRBJ2-1,-,CSVLQPSPSSYNEQFF,TGCAGCGTCCTTCAACCCTCGCCGAGCTCCTACAATGAGCAGTTCTTC
many,16,TRBV7-9,TRBJ2-7,-,CASSSGTPVSSYEQYF,TGTGCCAGCAGCTCCGGGACACCCGTCAGCTCCTACGAGCAGTACTTC
few,14,TRBV12-3/TRBV12-4,TRBJ2-1,-,CATGWGVASNEQFF,TGTGCCACCGGATGGGGAGTTGCTAGTAATGAGCAGTTCTTC
many,14,TRBV28,TRBJ2-1,-,CASSFNLGPLRQFF,TGTGCCAGCAGTTTTAATTTGGGACCCCTCCGCCAGTTCTTC
many,15,TRBV12-3/TRBV12-4,TRBJ2-1,-,CASSGWKGLDNEQFF,TGTGCCAGCAGTGGTTGGAAGGGACTCGACAATGAGCAGTTCTTC
many,13,TRBV6-2/TRBV6-3,TRBJ1-1,-,CASSHLDYTEAFF,TGTGCCAGCAGTCACCTTGATTACACTGAAGCTTTCTTT
-,16,TRBV28,TRBJ2-3,-,CASSGPRRHPTDTQYF,TGTGCCAGCAGTGGTCCTCGTCGCCACCCCACAGATACGCAGTATTTT